This passage covers 5 T cell receptor beta chains from one sample sequenced in a study of shared clonotypes between healthy human individuals (dated by TCRdb to about 2020). The method behind the library was the immunoSEQ multiplex PCR assay. TCRdb holds this immuneACCESS table with in-frame rearrangements only. Some clones are missing; in checked studies, unresolved V genes explain under half, and the rest has no known cause. The sample records about 1.1 million clones, 60% to 80% of which are singletons. 0.89% of the sample is in the top ten clones. Source material: memory CD4+ T cells from PBMCs. Read against the paper, the sample's cell subset or site label means: CD45RA-negative fraction. These receptors all come from a man aged 18 to 29 in good health. Some clones in this sample may be carry-over from other donors' samples.

DNA for the CDR3: TGTGCCATCAGTAAGCACGGACTAGCGGAGACCTACGAGCAGTACTTC. Protein product: CAISKHGLAETYEQYF. The V gene is TRBV10-3, the J gene TRBJ2-7, with 10 bases fitting TRBD2. Germline-derived CDR1 and CDR2 are ENHRY and SYGVKD. Unmatched junction bases numbered 9, after V lost 5 bases and J lost 2 bases. This CDR3 spans 16 amino acids.

This chain joins TRBV7-2 and TRBJ2-3; D unclear. This CDR3 contains 17 residues. Looked up from germline, CDR1 is SGHTA and CDR2 is FQGNSA. The V end was cut by 3 bases, the J end by 1 base, with 17 bases between. CDR3: CASSFDPWNYRTDTQYF. As DNA, the CDR3 is TGTGCCAGCAGCTTTGATCCCTGGAACTACCGCACAGATACGCAGTATTTT.

As for this clone: Other DNA sequences in the same sample also yield this CDR3. This rearrangement joins TRBV5-1 to TRBJ2-1; D gene ambiguous. The germline V and J ends were trimmed by 4 bases and 3 bases, with 5 bases remaining between them. The CDR3 sequence is 12 residues long. Germline V gene data show CDR1 as SGHRS and CDR2 as YFSETQ. Here the CDR3 reads CASSPNYNEQFF. CDR3 DNA sequence: TGCGCCAGCAGCCCTAACTACAATGAGCAGTTCTTC.

V is TRBV30 and J is TRBJ2-5, with a weak D call TRBD1 (6 bases). Germline CDR1 GTSNPN, CDR2 SVGIG (reference sequence). The CDR3 totals 13 residues. The V end lost 3 bases, the J end lost 3 bases, and 11 bases lay between the germline ends. The CDR3 DNA sequence: TGTGCCTGGAGCGCAGGGGTAGAAGAGACCCAGTACTTC. Translation gives CAWSAGVEETQYF.

The V call is TRBV7-8, the J call TRBJ1-1; the D gene is possibly TRBD1 (5 bases). Trimming removed 2 bases at V and 10 bases at J, with 14 bases between. Germline V gene sequence: CDR1 SGHVS, CDR2 FQNEAQ. The CDR3 length is 13 residues. The CDR3 DNA reads as TGTGCCAGCAGCTTAATACAGGATGGTGGAGCTTTCTTT. It specifies CASSLIQDGGAFF. Full variable domain (missing parts from reference TRBV7-8 and TRBJ1-1): GAGVSQSPRYKVAKRGQDVALRCDPISGHVSLFWYQQALGQGPEFLTYFQNEAQLDKSGLPSDRFFAERPEGSVSTLKIQRTQQEDSAVYLCASSLIQDGGAFFGQGTRLTVV.